This T cell receptor beta chain was sequenced in a study of blood T cell repertoires in COVID-19 (dated by TCRdb to about 2020). With regard to the full study: Samples covering the acute and convalescent phases of COVID-19 were provided by collaborators in the United States, Italy and Spain. The prospective study material was composed of cDNA or gDNA derived from T cells, B-cell-depleted T cells, or PBMCs. The dataset comprised deeply sampled blood TCRbeta repertoires from subjects exposed to, actively infected with, or recovered from COVID-19. The repertoires were made available in a free public database intended to serve as a resource for research on the immune response to SARS-CoV-2. Samples came from the ongoing ImmuneRACE study (first 160 participants) plus 1,254 subjects from 6 global collaborators. A de-identified subject ID, COVID-19 status, age in years and sex were almost always included in the sample metadata. Where available, HLA class I and class II types were taken from metadata supplied by the sample provider and were not determined by assay-based typing.

On the study overall, not on this receptor specifically: The amount of clinical and demographic metadata varied by source and participant and was provided uncurated.

A remark on this clone: The specificity of this receptor is unknown. No clone much larger than this one lies a single base away; base qualities are absent.

Reading the germline V gene (reference sequence) gives CDR1 SEHNR and CDR2 FQNEAQ. Including cysteine and phenylalanine, the CDR3 has 17 amino acids. The entry retains the CDR3 DNA only, 51 bases that are in frame from base 1. Compared with germline, V lacks 1 base and J lacks 4 bases; bases without a gene match: 12. The immunoSEQ Assay, a bias-controlled multiplex PCR, was used to amplify TCRbeta CDR3 regions from genomic DNA. Under the source paper's analysis protocol: The number of nucleated cells in each sample was estimated by amplification of reference gene primers within the assay. Sequence reads were collapsed and filtered to measure the absolute abundance of every unique TCRbeta CDR3 rearrangement. Productive Simpson clonality was computed per sample as the square root of Simpson's diversity index over productive rearrangements. Held by TCRdb, this immuneACCESS table contains in-frame sequences only and omits some clones. Under half of the omission traces to an unresolved V gene where checked; the cause of the rest is unknown. D and trimming come from the DNA, and the V and J calls and clone size come from that table. The table for this sample lists approximately 270,000 clones; 70% to 90% of them were counted only once. Approximately 10% of the sample comes from the top ten.

Collaborating institutions collected whole blood in K2EDTA tubes following their own protocols. For TCRbeta analysis, collaborators shipped samples in one of three forms: frozen whole blood, isolated PBMCs, or DNA extracted from either of those sample types. The rearranged segments are TRBV7-9 and TRBJ1-2, and 7 junctional nucleotides match TRBD1. The sequencing input was peripheral blood. The sequence was collected from an older woman with acute or convalescent COVID-19. DNA sequence: TGTGCCAGCAGCTTAGTCCCGACAGGGCTCCGTGGCTATGGCTACACCTTC. This codes for CASSLVPTGLRGYGYTF.